Listed below are T cell receptor beta chains from one sample, sequenced in a study of blood T cell repertoires in COVID-19. The data were produced by immunoSEQ multiplex PCR, yet TCRdb's version contains in-frame clones alone and is incomplete. The data contain under 150,000 clones, 79% of them singletons. Sequences were obtained from peripheral blood. Receptor source: a man aged 45 to 65 with active or convalescent COVID-19. Each CDR3 is given with its conserved first and last residue. A D gene is named only where the DNA matches it firmly. Some rows have no size entry. The others give once, few or many, or a class for an expanded clone.

NA	TRBV7-6	TRBJ2-1	NA	TGTGCCAGCAGCTCTCCTTACAATGAGCAGTTCTTC	CASSSPYNEQFF
NA	TRBV28	TRBJ2-7	TRBD2	TGTGCCAGCAGTTTATATCAGCGGGAGGGTTTCGAGCAGTACTTC	CASSLYQREGFEQYF
NA	TRBV3-1/TRBV3-2	TRBJ1-2	NA	TGTGCCAGCAGCCAAACAGATCTCTATGGCTACACCTTC	CASSQTDLYGYTF
NA	TRBV6-5	TRBJ2-7	TRBD1	TGTGCCAGCAGTTACAAACGGGACAGGTCCTACGAGCAGTACTTC	CASSYKRDRSYEQYF
few	TRBV5-4	TRBJ2-7	TRBD1	TGTGCCAGCAGCTTTCACAGGGGGTACGAGCAGTACTTC	CASSFHRGYEQYF
few	TRBV28	TRBJ2-7	NA	TGTGCCAGCAGTTCCATCCCTTTAGGCAGGGTGTTCTACGAGCAGTACTTC	CASSSIPLGRVFYEQYF
NA	TRBV28	TRBJ2-7	NA	TGTGCCAGCAGTTCCACGGCTACCGCGGCCTGGGAGCAGTACTTC	CASSSTATAAWEQYF
NA	TRBV19	TRBJ1-1	NA	TGTGCCGTCAGTATTGGAGCCATGAACACTGAAGCTTTCTTT	CAVSIGAMNTEAFF
NA	TRBV5-1	TRBJ2-7	NA	TGCGCCAGCAGCTTGGACTTAACAGCATCCTACGAGCAGTACTTC	CASSLDLTASYEQYF
NA	TRBV3-1/TRBV3-2	TRBJ2-3	NA	TGTGCCAGCAGCCAATTTTCGGGCACAGATACGCAGTATTTT	CASSQFSGTDTQYF
NA	TRBV28	TRBJ2-2	TRBD2	TGTGCCAGCAGTTCGGGACTAGCGGGACCCGGGGAGCTGTTTTTT	CASSSGLAGPGELFF
NA	TRBV18	TRBJ1-4	NA	TGTGCCAGCTCACCACGGGGGCAGGAAAAACTGTTTTTT	CASSPRGQEKLFF
NA	TRBV7-3	TRBJ2-3	TRBD1	TGTGCCAGCAGCTGGGGGACAGGGGGAGCTAGCACAGATACGCAGTATTTT	CASSWGTGGASTDTQYF
NA	TRBV19	TRBJ2-1	TRBD1	TGTGCCAGTAGCTCTCGGGACAGGGGATCCGCTGAGCAGTTCTTC	CASSSRDRGSAEQFF
NA	TRBV3-1/TRBV3-2	TRBJ2-7	NA	TGTGCCAGCAGCCATCAGGGGGGACAGAGAACCTACGAGCAGTACTTC	CASSHQGGQRTYEQYF
NA	TRBV7-3	TRBJ2-1	TRBD2	TGTGCCAGCAGCCTAGCGGGAGTAGGCAATGAGCAGTTCTTC	CASSLAGVGNEQFF
NA	TRBV27	TRBJ2-2	NA	TGTGCCAGCAGTTTATCAGGACCCCAGGGAACCGGGGAGCTGTTTTTT	CASSLSGPQGTGELFF
NA	TRBV19	TRBJ2-3	NA	TGTGCCAGTAGTTCGTTGACAGATACGCAGTATTTT	CASSSLTDTQYF
NA	TRBV19	TRBJ1-1	NA	TGTGCCAGTAGTTCGCAGGCGAACACTGAAGCTTTCTTT	CASSSQANTEAFF
NA	TRBV2	TRBJ2-5	NA	TGTGCCAGCAGTGTTCTAGGGACTTTCCAAGAGACCCAGTACTTC	CASSVLGTFQETQYF
few	TRBV2	TRBJ2-7	TRBD1	TGTGCCGGAAGGGACAGGGGGCGTTGGGATTCCTACGAGCAGTACTTC	CAGRDRGRWDSYEQYF
many	TRBV19	TRBJ2-5	NA	TGTGCCAGTAGTACACGCGGGGGCAGTGTAGAGACCCAGTACTTC	CASSTRGGSVETQYF
NA	TRBV29-1	TRBJ1-2	NA	TGCAGCGATCTCGACAGGCTTGACTATGGCTACACCTTC	CSDLDRLDYGYTF
NA	TRBV11-3	TRBJ2-4	TRBD2	TGTGCCAGCAGCCCAGTTTCGGGGGGCATTCAGTACTTC	CASSPVSGGIQYF
NA	TRBV7-8	TRBJ1-3	TRBD1	TGTGCCAGCAGCCATTCACAGGGGGCGGTTGGAAACACCATATATTTT	CASSHSQGAVGNTIYF
NA	TRBV28	TRBJ2-5	TRBD2	TGTGCCAGCAGTCGAGCGGGAGGGGGCTTTTATCGGTACTTC	CASSRAGGGFYRYF